This entry lists 11 T cell receptor beta chains sequenced from one sample in a study of siplizumab effects on memory and regulatory T cells. Method: immunoSEQ multiplex PCR; TCRdb's copy keeps in-frame clones and lacks some. The sample has about 100,000 clones, 91% seen once. Sequencing input: CD4+ T cells sorted from blood. These receptors originate from a human donor in good health.

The chain combines TRBV19 with TRBJ1-1; 12 bases are shared with TRBD1. Unmatched junction bases numbered 14, after V lost 5 bases and J lost 1 base. This CDR3 is 19 amino acids long. Germline V gene lookup returns CDR1 LNHDA and CDR2 SQIVND (reference sequence). The CDR3 nucleotides are TGTGCCAGTAGTGGCCAAACCCGGGACAGGGGGCGAGGGAACACTGAAGCTTTCTTT. Translating it yields CASSGQTRDRGRGNTEAFF.

This chain uses TRBV27 with TRBJ2-7, with D unclear. This CDR3 contains 15 residues. The V gene's germline CDR1 is MNHEY and CDR2 SMNVEV (reference sequence). Trimming took 2 bases from V and 0 from J, leaving 11 bases between them. For the CDR3, the DNA is TGTGCCAGCAGTTTAAAGGGTCTTGCCTCCTACGAGCAGTACTTC. This encodes CASSLKGLASYEQYF.

On this clone itself: The sample has other DNA sequences that encode this CDR3 too. The genes are TRBV6-1 and TRBJ2-2; a weak D match, TRBD2 (6 bases). This CDR3 spans 15 amino acids. The V end lost 2 bases, the J end lost 1 base, and 8 bases lay between the germline ends. Germline CDR1 is MNHNS and CDR2 is SASEGT. The chain's CDR3 is CASSESRGNTGELFF. The CDR3 coding sequence is TGTGCCAGCAGTGAATCGCGGGGGAACACCGGGGAGCTGTTTTTT.

The chain carries TRBV27 and TRBJ2-3; 9 bases are shared with TRBD2. Germline CDR1 reads MNHEY; CDR2 reads SMNVEV (reference sequence). This CDR3 comprises 20 residues. J was trimmed by 5 bases and V by 5 bases; bases with no gene match: 23. CDR3 sequence reads: CASSRVVSLGLAGVEDTQYF. The CDR3 DNA is TGTGCCAGCAGTCGGGTGGTTAGCCTTGGTTTAGCGGGGGTGGAAGATACGCAGTATTTT.

The table lists this clone with a count of one. The V call is TRBV7-3, the J call TRBJ2-1; 9 nucleotides match TRBD1. Losses at the gene ends were 3 bases for V and 6 bases for J; bases not matched to a gene: 12. This CDR3 region has 17 residues. Per germline, CDR1 SGHTA and CDR2 FQGTGA. CDR3 DNA sequence: TGTGCCAGCAGCTTCCGACCTCGACAGGGGGTGAGCAATGAGCAGTTCTTC. Its translation is CASSFRPRQGVSNEQFF.

The chain joins TRBV6-5 to TRBJ1-1, with D uncertain. Germline CDR1 is MNHEY and CDR2 is SVGAGI. The CDR3 is 15 amino acids. Trimming took 0 bases from V and 4 from J, leaving 12 bases between them. In DNA form, the CDR3 reads TGTGCCAGCAGTTACTCAGGAGAGGGTATCACTGAAGCTTTCTTT. Translated, it gives CASSYSGEGITEAFF.

CDR3 coding DNA: TGTGCCAGCCGCCGGGACAGGGTAAATTCACCCCTCCACTTT. This gives the protein CASRRDRVNSPLHF. The chain carries TRBV6-6 and TRBJ1-6, with TRBD1 identical over 9 bases. This CDR3 is built from 14 residues. Trimming removed 8 bases from V and 7 bases from J; junction bases left unmatched: 6. The germline V gene has CDR1 MNHNY and CDR2 SVGAGI (reference sequence).

The CDR3 coding sequence is TGTGCCAGCAGCTCGCGGGGGGTCAATGAGCAGTTCTTC. Translated, it gives CASSSRGVNEQFF. The V and J genes are TRBV7-3 and TRBJ2-1; TRBD2 agrees at 8 bases. Germline values: CDR1 SGHTA, CDR2 FQGTGA. V lost 4 bases to trimming and J lost 6 bases; unmatched junction nucleotides: 2. The CDR3 contains 13 residues. The full variable domain, in which reference TRBV7-3 and TRBJ2-1 provide the parts outside the CDR3, is GAGVSQTPSNKVTEKGKYVELRCDPISGHTALYWYRQSLGQGPEFLIYFQGTGAADDSGLPNDRFFAVRPEGSVSTLKIQRTERGDSAVYLCASSSRGVNEQFFGPGTRLTVL.

The gene calls are TRBV7-3 and TRBJ2-1, with 12 nucleotides matching TRBD2. CDR1 SGHTA and CDR2 FQGTGA come from the germline V gene. This CDR3 contains 17 residues. The V and J ends lost 5 bases and 0 bases, in that order; junction bases with no gene match: 5. The CDR3 DNA reads TGTGCCAGCAGCCTAGCGGGGGGGCTGAGCTCCTACAATGAGCAGTTCTTC. Its protein is CASSLAGGLSSYNEQFF.

This clone showed up just a few times. The identical CDR3 is also encoded by other nucleotide sequences in the sample. This chain links TRBV5-1 with TRBJ1-1, with 11 bases that match TRBD1. V lost 5 bases and J lost 4; bases outside the gene matches: 4. CDR1 is SGHRS, CDR2 YFSETQ, per germline. The length of the CDR3 is 14 residues. The CDR3 DNA reads TGCGCCAGCAGTTCCGGGACAGGGGGCACTGAAGCTTTCTTT. It is translated as CASSSGTGGTEAFF.

This chain joins TRBV6-1 and TRBJ2-7; TRBD2 is a possible D gene (6 bases). The V end lost 4 bases, the J end lost 3 bases, and 19 bases lay between the germline ends. The germline CDR1 and CDR2 sequences are MNHNS and SASEGT. The length of the CDR3 is 16 residues. CDR3 in DNA: TGTGCCAGCAGTGGGGGGACTTTTGCGAGGGACTACGAGCAGTACTTC. The encoded protein is CASSGGTFARDYEQYF.